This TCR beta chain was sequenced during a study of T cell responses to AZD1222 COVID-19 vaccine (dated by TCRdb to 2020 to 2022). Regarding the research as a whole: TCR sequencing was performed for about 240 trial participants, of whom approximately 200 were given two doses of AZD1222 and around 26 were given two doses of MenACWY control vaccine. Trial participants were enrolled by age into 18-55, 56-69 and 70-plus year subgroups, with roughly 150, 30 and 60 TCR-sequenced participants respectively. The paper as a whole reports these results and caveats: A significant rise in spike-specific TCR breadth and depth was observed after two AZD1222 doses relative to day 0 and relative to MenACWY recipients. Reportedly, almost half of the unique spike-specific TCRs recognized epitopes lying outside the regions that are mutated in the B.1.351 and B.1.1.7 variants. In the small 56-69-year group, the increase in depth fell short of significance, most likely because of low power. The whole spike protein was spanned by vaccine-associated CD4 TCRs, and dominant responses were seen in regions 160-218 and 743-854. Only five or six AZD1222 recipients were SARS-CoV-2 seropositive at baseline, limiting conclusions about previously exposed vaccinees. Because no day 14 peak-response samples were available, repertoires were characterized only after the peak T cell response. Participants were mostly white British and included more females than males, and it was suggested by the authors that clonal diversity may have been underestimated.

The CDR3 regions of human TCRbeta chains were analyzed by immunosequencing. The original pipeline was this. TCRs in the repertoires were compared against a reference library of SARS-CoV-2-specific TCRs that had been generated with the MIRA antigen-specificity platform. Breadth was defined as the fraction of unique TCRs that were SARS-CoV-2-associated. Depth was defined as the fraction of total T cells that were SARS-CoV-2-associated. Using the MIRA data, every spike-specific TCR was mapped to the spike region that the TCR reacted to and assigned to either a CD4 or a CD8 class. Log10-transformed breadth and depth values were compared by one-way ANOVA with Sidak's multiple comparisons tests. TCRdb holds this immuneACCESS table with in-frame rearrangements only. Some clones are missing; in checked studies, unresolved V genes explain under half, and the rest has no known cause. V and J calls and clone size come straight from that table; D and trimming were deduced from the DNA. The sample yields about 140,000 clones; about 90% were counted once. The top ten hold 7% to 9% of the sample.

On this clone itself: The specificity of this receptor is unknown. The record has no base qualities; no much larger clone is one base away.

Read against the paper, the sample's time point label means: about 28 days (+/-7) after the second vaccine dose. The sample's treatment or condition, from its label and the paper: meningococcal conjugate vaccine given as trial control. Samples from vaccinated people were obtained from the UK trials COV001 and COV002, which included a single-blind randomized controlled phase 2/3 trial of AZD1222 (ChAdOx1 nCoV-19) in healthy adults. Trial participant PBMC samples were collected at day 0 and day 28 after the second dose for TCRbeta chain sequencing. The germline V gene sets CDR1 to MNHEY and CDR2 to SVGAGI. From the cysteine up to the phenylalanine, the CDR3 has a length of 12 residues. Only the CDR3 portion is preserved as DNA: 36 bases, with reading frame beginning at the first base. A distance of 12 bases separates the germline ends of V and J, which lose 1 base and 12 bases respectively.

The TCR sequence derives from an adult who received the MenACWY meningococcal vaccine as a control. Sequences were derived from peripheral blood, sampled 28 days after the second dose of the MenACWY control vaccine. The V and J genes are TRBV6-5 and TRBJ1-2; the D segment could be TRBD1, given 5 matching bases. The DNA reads TGTGCCAGCAGTTACTATGGTCCGGGGGACACCTTC. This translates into CASSYYGPGDTF.